This T cell receptor beta chain was identified during a study of blood T cell repertoires in COVID-19. Germline V CDR1 and CDR2: SEHNR, FQNEAQ (reference sequence). Trimming took 5 bases from V and 3 from J, leaving 20 bases between them. CDR3 size: 17 residues. This clone was observed a handful of times. Cohorts were based on clinical histories the participants reported. The assay was immunoSEQ multiplex PCR, and TCRdb's table has in-frame clones only and misses some. This repertoire shows roughly 360,000 clones, roughly four fifths found once; its top ten account for approximately 5%. This rearrangement joins TRBV7-9 to TRBJ1-3, with D perhaps TRBD1 (5 bases). This TCR came from a woman between 50 and 59 years old who had recovered from COVID-19. Sequenced input: PBMCs or T cells enriched from blood (not recorded which). The CDR3 is CASSATGQGLLGNTIYF. As DNA, the CDR3 is TGTGCCAGCAGCGCCACCGGACAAGGGCTGCTTGGAAACACCATATATTTT.